This paragraph reports one T cell receptor beta chain. Its antigen is unknown. From germline, CDR1 is SGHNT and CDR2 YYREEE (reference sequence). The CDR3 is 16 amino acids. V lost 2 bases to trimming and J lost 9 bases; unmatched junction nucleotides: 7. This sample stems from a study of shared clonotypes between healthy human individuals. Findings and caveats of the study: Sharing across four donors was seen in roughly 5.2% of naive CD4 clonotypes. Naive subsets generally had larger estimated richness than memory subsets.

In the authors' methods: Filtering differed since immunoSEQ provided only junctions, with no quality scores. Profiled with immunoSEQ multiplex PCR; TCRdb holds only in-frame clones, not every one. V and J calls and clone size come straight from that table; D and trimming were deduced from the DNA. The sample includes 950,000 to 1,200,000 clones, roughly 80% of them seen just once. The receptor was derived from a man in his late teens or twenties in good health. Some clones in this sample may be carry-over from other donors' samples. Sequencing was performed on memory CD4+ T cells from PBMCs. Subset reported: CD45RA-negative fraction. This chain uses TRBV5-4 with TRBJ2-1; 14 nucleotides align to TRBD2. The CDR3 DNA sequence: TGTGCCAGCAGCTTCAGACTAGCGGGAGGGCCAGGTGAGCAGTTCTTC. This sequence encodes CASSFRLAGGPGEQFF.